The present T cell receptor (beta chain) was sequenced within a study of blood T cells in healthy people across ages. Notes on the study in general: Donor CMV status, an unknown factor, possibly confounded changes in expanded clonotypes. A strong correlation between TCR beta diversity and naive T cell percentage was seen.

Germline V CDR1 and CDR2: GTSNPN, SVGIG (reference sequence). Trimming cost V 5 bases and J 2 bases, with 15 bases left between them. The CDR3 contains 14 residues. For this clonotype: The target antigen is unknown.

With a J-beta primer mix and a sample-barcoded 5' primer, a second PCR ran roughly 6 to 12 cycles. Using its own MiXCR run on the 5' RACE reads, TCRdb lists one record per CDR3 protein. This repertoire shows approximately 1.5 million distinct CDR3 sequences, roughly 43% found once; its top ten account for over 3.5%. The extraction recovered at least 5.5 micrograms of total RNA per sample. The chain joins TRBV30 to TRBJ1-2, with D uncertain. Sequencing was carried out using blood. The origin of this receptor is a woman aged 18-35 years in good health. DNA for the CDR3: TGTGCCTGGGAAGGGATGTATAGAAACTATGGCTACACCTTC. Its protein is CAWEGMYRNYGYTF.